The T cell receptor beta chain under discussion was sequenced for a study of cytomegalovirus exposure and HLA in healthy donors. Nominally healthy donors provided the samples, though records likely missed some immune exposures. About this clone itself: Its antigen is unknown.

General observations from the study: TCR beta sequences reportedly predicted most subjects' HLA-A and HLA-B alleles accurately.

The PCR ran on 60 Vbeta and 13 Jbeta primers. Sequencing used immunoSEQ multiplex PCR; TCRdb keeps in-frame clones, though not all of them. This repertoire includes about 160,000 clones. The receptor was derived from a woman aged 60-75 years in good health and CMV-seronegative. The sequenced sample consisted of PBMCs.

The CDR3 reads CASSTTGNGYTF. The DNA for the CDR3 is TGTGCCAGTAGTACTACAGGGAATGGCTACACCTTC. The J gene is TRBJ1-2, the V gene TRBV19, with D possibly TRBD1 on 6 matching bases. CDR3 length: 12 amino acids. V was shortened by 4 bases and J by 6 bases, with 9 bases between the two germline ends. The germline V gene has CDR1 LNHDA and CDR2 SQIVND (reference sequence).